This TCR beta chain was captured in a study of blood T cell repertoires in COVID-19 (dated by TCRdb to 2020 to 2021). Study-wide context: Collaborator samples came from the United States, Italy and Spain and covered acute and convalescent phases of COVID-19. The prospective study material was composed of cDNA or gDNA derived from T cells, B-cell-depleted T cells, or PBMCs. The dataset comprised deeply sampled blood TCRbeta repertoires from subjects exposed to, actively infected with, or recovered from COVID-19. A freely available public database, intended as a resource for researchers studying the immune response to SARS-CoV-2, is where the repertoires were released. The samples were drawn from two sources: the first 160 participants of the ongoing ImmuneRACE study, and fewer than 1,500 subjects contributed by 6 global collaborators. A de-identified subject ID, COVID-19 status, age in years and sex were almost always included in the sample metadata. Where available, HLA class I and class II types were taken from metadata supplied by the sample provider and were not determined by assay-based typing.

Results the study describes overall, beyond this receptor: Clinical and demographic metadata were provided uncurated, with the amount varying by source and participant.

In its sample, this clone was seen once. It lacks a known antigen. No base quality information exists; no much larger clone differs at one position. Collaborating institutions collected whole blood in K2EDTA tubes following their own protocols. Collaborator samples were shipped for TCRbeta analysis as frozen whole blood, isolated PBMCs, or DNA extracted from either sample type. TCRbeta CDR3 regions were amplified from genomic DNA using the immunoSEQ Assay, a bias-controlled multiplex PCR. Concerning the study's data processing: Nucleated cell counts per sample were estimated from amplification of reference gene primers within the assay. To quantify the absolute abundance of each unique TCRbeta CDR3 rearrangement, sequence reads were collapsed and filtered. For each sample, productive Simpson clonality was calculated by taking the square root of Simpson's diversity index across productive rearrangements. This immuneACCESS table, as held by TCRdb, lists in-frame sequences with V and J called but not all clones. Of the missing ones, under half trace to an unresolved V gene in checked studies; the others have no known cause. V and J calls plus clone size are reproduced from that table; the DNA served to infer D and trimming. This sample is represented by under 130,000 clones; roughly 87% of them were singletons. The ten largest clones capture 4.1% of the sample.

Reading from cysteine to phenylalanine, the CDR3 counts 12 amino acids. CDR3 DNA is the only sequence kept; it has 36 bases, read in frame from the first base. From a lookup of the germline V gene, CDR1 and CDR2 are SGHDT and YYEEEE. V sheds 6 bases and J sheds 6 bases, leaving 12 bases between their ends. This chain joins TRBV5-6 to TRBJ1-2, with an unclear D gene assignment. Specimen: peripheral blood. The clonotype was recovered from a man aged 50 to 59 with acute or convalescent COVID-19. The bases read TGTGCCAGCACGGACGGAGGTCATGGCTACACCTTC. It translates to CASTDGGHGYTF.